This record covers a single TCR beta chain. Assay used: immunoSEQ multiplex PCR; TCRdb lists only in-frame clones, some missing. The table includes tens of thousands of clones, more than 75% detected once. CDR3 size: 14 residues. The junction had 3 bases not matched to a gene; V was cut back by 2 bases and J by 3 bases. Germline lookup yields CDR1 GTSNPN and CDR2 SVGIG (reference sequence). The entry originates in a study of PD-L1 blockade in urothelial cancer. About the study: The study started patients on atezolizumab at some point between 2014 and 2016, giving 1,200 mg intravenously every 3 weeks. Of about 30 patients, just under 26 were males with bladder-origin urothelial cancer.

V is TRBV30 and J is TRBJ2-3; 9 bases fit TRBD1. The sequenced sample was PBMCs, obtained around atezolizumab (anti-PD-L1) treatment. This clonotype was sampled from a man between 65 and 80 years old with urothelial cancer. In DNA form, the CDR3 reads TGTGCCTGGAGTCAGGGACAGGGAACAGATACGCAGTATTTT. Its protein is CAWSQGQGTDTQYF.